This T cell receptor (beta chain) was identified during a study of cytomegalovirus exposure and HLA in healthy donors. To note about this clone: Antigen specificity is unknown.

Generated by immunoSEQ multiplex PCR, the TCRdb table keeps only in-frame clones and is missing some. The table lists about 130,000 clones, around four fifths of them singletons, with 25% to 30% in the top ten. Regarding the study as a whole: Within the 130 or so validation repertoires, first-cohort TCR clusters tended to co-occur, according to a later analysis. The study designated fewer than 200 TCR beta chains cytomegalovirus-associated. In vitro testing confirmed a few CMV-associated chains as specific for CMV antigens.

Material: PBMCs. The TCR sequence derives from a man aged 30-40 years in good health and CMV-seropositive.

CDR3 sequence: CASSPPWSANSYEQYF. CDR3 DNA sequence: TGTGCCAGCTCACCACCGTGGAGCGCGAACTCCTACGAGCAGTACTTC. J is TRBJ2-7 and V is TRBV18; D gene unclear. The germline V and J ends were trimmed by 0 bases and 0 bases, with 12 bases remaining between them. The CDR3 is 16 residues long. The germline CDR1 and CDR2 sequences are KGHSH and LQKENI.